The clone carrying this T cell receptor beta chain has only a few counts. Antigen: not known. The CDR3 has 14 residues. The V and J ends lost 3 bases and 8 bases respectively, with 16 bases between them. The sample originates from a study of blood T cells in healthy people across ages. Study-level points and caveats: TCR beta diversity correlated strongly with naive T cell percentage. Roughly linear age-related decline in beta diversity appeared, significant by age around 36. In long-lived donors, naive CD4+ cell counts and diversity exceeded those of aged donors.

Sample-barcoded 5' priming and a J-beta primer mix drove a second PCR of roughly 6 to 12 cycles. TCRdb re-derived calls from the 5' RACE reads in MiXCR, one entry per CDR3 protein. The data hold 1.5 million to 2 million distinct CDR3 sequences, with about 39% observed a single time. The chain links TRBV12-3 or TRBV12-4 to TRBJ2-5, with D unresolved. Sequencing used blood. The origin of this receptor is a human donor in good health. The CDR3 DNA follows: TGTGCCAGCAGTTTGTGGGGTCGGATGGAAACCCAGTACTTC. Translated: CASSLWGRMETQYF.